This T cell receptor beta chain was sequenced in a study of blood T cell repertoires in COVID-19. At the level of the study: The study drew acute and convalescent COVID-19 samples from the United States, Italy and Spain.

Repertoires were generated with immunoSEQ multiplex PCR, while TCRdb's copy carries only in-frame clones and drops some. The sample carries 310,000 or so clones, approximately 90% recorded once. The CDR3 runs to 16 residues. The junction had 6 bases not matched to a gene; V was cut back by 1 base and J by 1 base. The germline CDR1 and CDR2 sequences are SGHRS and YFSETQ. Recruited during active infection, patients (from Seattle) were subsequently followed longitudinally. The sequenced sample was peripheral blood. The rearrangement links TRBV5-1 to TRBJ1-1; TRBD1 aligns across 8 bases. The clonotype comes from a woman aged 30 to 39 with COVID-19, enrolled during active disease. The CDR3 DNA reads TGCGCCAGCAGCTTGATCCCCGACAGGGGGAACACTGAAGCTTTCTTT. Its translation is CASSLIPDRGNTEAFF.